These T cell receptor beta chains were read from a single sample in a study of metastatic and nonmetastatic thyroid tumors. TCRdb re-analyzed the PCR reads using MiXCR. The data hold some 35,000 clones, with 35% to 45% observed a single time. Sequencing was carried out using tumor tissue. These TCRs come from a female donor with papillary thyroid cancer or a benign thyroid nodule (not recorded which). Some clones in this sample may be carry-over from other donors' samples. Both conserved end residues are part of each CDR3. D genes are given only for firm matches. The size of a clone is reported for some rows only, either as once, few or many, or as a class for expanded clones.

TRBJ1-2,.,TRBD1,TRBV7-9,CASRGDRDSYGYTF,TGTGCCAGCAGGGGAGACCGGGACAGCTATGGCTACACCTTC
TRBJ2-5,.,.,TRBV27,CASMDGETQYF,TGTGCCAGTATGGACGGAGAGACCCAGTACTTC
TRBJ2-7,.,TRBD1,TRBV11-2,CASSLDPGGRDEQYF,TGTGCCAGCAGCTTAGATCCAGGGGGTAGGGACGAGCAGTACTTC
TRBJ2-2,.,TRBD1,TRBV9,CASSVHPGQGTGELFF,TGTGCCAGCAGCGTCCACCCAGGACAGGGGACCGGGGAGCTGTTTTTT
TRBJ1-6,few,.,TRBV27,CASSLTGGNSPLHF,TGTGCCAGCAGTTTAACCGGGGGCAATTCACCCCTCCACTTT
TRBJ2-6,few,TRBD1,TRBV6-5,CASRPGTGYSSGANVLTF,TGTGCCAGCAGACCCGGGACAGGGTACTCGTCCGGGGCCAACGTCCTGACTTTC
TRBJ1-4,.,.,TRBV10-3,CAISEWRGVDEKLFF,TGTGCCATCAGTGAGTGGAGAGGGGTAGATGAAAAACTGTTTTTT
TRBJ2-5,few,.,TRBV6-2/TRBV6-3,CASSYSQGLEETQYF,TGTGCCAGCAGTTACTCGCAGGGACTGGAGGAGACCCAGTACTTC
TRBJ2-5,few,.,TRBV7-8,CASSLGGVLGETQYF,TGTGCCAGCAGCTTAGGGGGGGTACTAGGAGAGACCCAGTACTTC
TRBJ1-6,.,.,TRBV2,CASSPWSQEDSPLHF,TGTGCCAGCAGTCCGTGGTCCCAGGAGGATTCACCCCTCCACTTT
TRBJ1-2,.,TRBD1,TRBV28,CAIQTTGTVSNYGYTF,TGTGCCATCCAAACTACAGGGACAGTTTCTAACTATGGCTACACCTTC
TRBJ2-7,few,.,TRBV20-1,CSARGGQSGEQYF,TGCAGTGCTAGAGGAGGGCAGTCCGGCGAGCAGTACTTC
TRBJ2-2,few,.,TRBV6-5,CASSYASGTSTGELFF,TGTGCCAGCAGTTACGCTTCCGGGACAAGCACCGGGGAGCTGTTTTTT
TRBJ1-3,few,.,TRBV6-1,CASSVDRSSGNTIYF,TGTGCCAGCAGCGTAGACAGGAGCTCTGGAAACACCATATATTTT
TRBJ2-2,.,.,TRBV6-1,CASSQTDTGELFF,TGTGCCAGCAGTCAAACGGACACCGGGGAGCTGTTTTTT
TRBJ1-2,.,.,TRBV6-1,CASENGQAYGYTF,TGTGCCAGCGAAAATGGACAAGCCTATGGCTACACCTTC
TRBJ2-2,.,TRBD2,TRBV12-3/TRBV12-4,CASRRTSGNTGELFF,TGTGCCAGCAGGCGGACTAGCGGAAACACCGGGGAGCTGTTTTTT
TRBJ2-3,.,.,TRBV11-1,CASNPSPGLSLLDTQYF,TGTGCCAGCAACCCATCCCCGGGACTCTCCCTCTTGGATACGCAGTATTTT
TRBJ1-2,.,.,TRBV28,CASSLGLEAWGYTF,TGTGCCAGCAGTTTAGGTTTGGAGGCCTGGGGCTACACCTTC
TRBJ1-4,few,.,TRBV6-1,CASRGGTGEKLFF,TGTGCCAGCAGAGGGGGTACGGGTGAAAAACTGTTTTTT
TRBJ2-3,.,TRBD2,TRBV11-2,CASSFSGTITDTQYF,TGTGCCAGCAGCTTTTCCGGGACTATCACAGATACACAGTATTTT
TRBJ2-7,.,TRBD1,TRBV6-2/TRBV6-3,CASSYSTGSSYEQYF,TGTGCCAGCAGTTACTCGACAGGGAGCTCCTACGAGCAGTACTTC
TRBJ2-5,few,TRBD2,TRBV6-1,CASSEASGTQETQYF,TGTGCCAGCAGTGAGGCTAGCGGGACTCAAGAGACCCAGTACTTC
TRBJ2-7,.,.,TRBV28,CVSSLEGFGYEQYF,TGTGTCAGCAGTTTAGAGGGGTTCGGCTACGAGCAGTACTTC
TRBJ2-5,.,TRBD2,TRBV20-1,CSAGLGLGQETQYF,TGCAGTGCCGGACTAGGTTTGGGACAAGAGACCCAGTACTTC
TRBJ1-2,few,.,TRBV20-1,CSARSPGEPQYYGYTF,TGCAGTGCTAGATCCCCGGGAGAACCCCAATACTATGGCTACACCTTC
TRBJ1-1,.,TRBD1,TRBV19,CASKRDRGREAFF,TGTGCCAGCAAGCGGGACAGGGGGCGGGAAGCTTTCTTT
TRBJ1-5,.,.,TRBV7-2,CASSIGTLSNQPQHF,TGTGCCAGCAGCATCGGGACACTCAGCAATCAGCCCCAGCATTTT
TRBJ2-7,.,TRBD1,TRBV11-2,CASSPRTGGYEQYF,TGTGCCAGCAGCCCTAGGACAGGGGGATACGAGCAGTACTTC
TRBJ2-6,.,.,TRBV30,CAWSLTGTSGANVLTF,TGTGCCTGGAGTCTCACAGGGACCTCTGGGGCCAACGTCCTGACTTTC
TRBJ2-2,.,.,TRBV19,CASSTTGGGSTGELFF,TGTGCCAGTAGTACAACAGGAGGGGGTTCCACCGGGGAGCTGTTTTTT
TRBJ2-5,.,TRBD2,TRBV7-6,CASSFSGSGQETQYF,TGTGCCAGCAGCTTTAGCGGGAGTGGGCAAGAGACCCAGTACTTC
TRBJ2-7,few,TRBD2,TRBV7-8,CASSLAGGPDEQYF,TGTGCCAGCAGTCTAGCGGGAGGGCCTGACGAGCAGTACTTC
TRBJ1-1,few,.,TRBV12-3/TRBV12-4,CASSPLVDTEAFF,TGTGCCAGCAGTCCCCTGGTGGACACTGAAGCTTTCTTT
TRBJ2-5,.,TRBD2,TRBV9,CASSVGLAAHTPQETQYF,TGTGCCAGCAGCGTAGGCCTAGCGGCCCATACACCCCAAGAGACCCAGTACTTC
TRBJ1-6,few,.,TRBV2,CASSEIRGMSPLHF,TGTGCCAGCAGTGAGATAAGGGGGATGTCACCCCTCCACTTT
TRBJ1-1,.,.,TRBV28,CASSFLSSAADTEAFF,TGTGCCAGCAGTTTTCTTTCGAGCGCAGCGGACACTGAAGCTTTCTTT
TRBJ1-1,few,.,TRBV4-2,CASSQLGVTEAFF,TGTGCCAGCAGCCAACTGGGGGTTACTGAAGCTTTCTTT
TRBJ2-2,few,.,TRBV24-1,CATRAGGSGELFF,TGTGCCACCAGAGCGGGCGGATCCGGGGAGCTGTTTTTT
TRBJ2-3,.,TRBD2,TRBV4-1,CASSQGIAGASDTQYF,TGCGCCAGCAGCCAGGGGATAGCGGGAGCATCCGATACGCAGTATTTT
TRBJ2-7,.,TRBD1,TRBV5-1,CASSRDSYEQYF,TGCGCCAGCAGCCGGGACAGCTACGAGCAGTACTTC
TRBJ2-1,many,.,TRBV6-1,CASSALYNEQFF,TGTGCCAGCAGTGCGTTATACAATGAGCAGTTCTTC
TRBJ1-1,.,TRBD1,TRBV19,CASSIDRDRGAFF,TGTGCCAGTAGTATAGACCGAGACAGGGGAGCTTTCTTT
TRBJ2-5,.,.,TRBV2,CASKQVGNQETQYF,TGTGCCAGCAAACAAGTAGGGAATCAAGAGACCCAGTACTTC
TRBJ1-5,.,.,TRBV2,CASSVGINSNQPQHF,TGTGCCAGCAGTGTGGGCATCAATAGCAATCAGCCCCAGCATTTT
TRBJ2-7,.,TRBD2,TRBV2,CASNLAGVSNEQYF,TGTGCCAGCAACCTAGCGGGAGTGAGTAACGAGCAGTACTTC
TRBJ2-7,.,.,TRBV10-3,CAIRSAGAVSSYEQYF,TGTGCCATCCGATCAGCAGGGGCGGTTAGCTCCTACGAGCAGTACTTC
TRBJ2-3,.,.,TRBV4-2,CASSQDRGPDTQYF,TGTGCCAGCAGCCAAGACAGGGGCCCAGATACGCAGTATTTT
TRBJ2-1,.,.,TRBV12-3/TRBV12-4,CASSFGQGSYNEQFF,TGTGCCAGCAGTTTTGGGCAGGGCTCCTACAATGAGCAGTTCTTC
TRBJ1-5,few,.,TRBV6-1,CASSPDTGRPQHF,TGTGCCAGCAGCCCGGACACCGGGAGGCCCCAGCATTTT
TRBJ2-3,few,.,TRBV6-2/TRBV6-3,CASSYWGGEGATQYF,TGTGCCAGCAGTTACTGGGGCGGGGAAGGAGCTACGCAGTATTTT
TRBJ2-1,few,TRBD2,TRBV19,CASTRTSGSYNEQFF,TGTGCCAGTACTCGGACTAGCGGGAGCTACAATGAGCAGTTCTTC
TRBJ2-3,.,TRBD2,TRBV20-1,CSAAGGPGDTQYF,TGCAGTGCTGCGGGAGGGCCAGGGGATACGCAGTATTTT